The TCR beta chain under discussion was sequenced for a study of blood T cell repertoires in COVID-19. Study context: T cells, B-cell-depleted T cells, or PBMCs provided the cDNA or gDNA that served as material.

This CDR3 has 13 amino acids. The V gene's germline CDR1 is SSHAT and CDR2 FNYEAQ (reference sequence). V lost 1 base and J lost 6, with 8 bases in between. Profiled with immunoSEQ multiplex PCR; TCRdb holds only in-frame clones, not every one. The sample consists of 100,000 to 150,000 clones, roughly nine tenths of them appearing once. The sequence came from a woman in her 70s with COVID-19, enrolled during active disease. Material: peripheral blood. The chain uses TRBV7-7 and TRBJ2-3; D unclear. The CDR3 coding sequence is TGTGCCAGCAGCTTAGGGGCCGGCGATACGCAGTATTTT. Translated, it gives CASSLGAGDTQYF.